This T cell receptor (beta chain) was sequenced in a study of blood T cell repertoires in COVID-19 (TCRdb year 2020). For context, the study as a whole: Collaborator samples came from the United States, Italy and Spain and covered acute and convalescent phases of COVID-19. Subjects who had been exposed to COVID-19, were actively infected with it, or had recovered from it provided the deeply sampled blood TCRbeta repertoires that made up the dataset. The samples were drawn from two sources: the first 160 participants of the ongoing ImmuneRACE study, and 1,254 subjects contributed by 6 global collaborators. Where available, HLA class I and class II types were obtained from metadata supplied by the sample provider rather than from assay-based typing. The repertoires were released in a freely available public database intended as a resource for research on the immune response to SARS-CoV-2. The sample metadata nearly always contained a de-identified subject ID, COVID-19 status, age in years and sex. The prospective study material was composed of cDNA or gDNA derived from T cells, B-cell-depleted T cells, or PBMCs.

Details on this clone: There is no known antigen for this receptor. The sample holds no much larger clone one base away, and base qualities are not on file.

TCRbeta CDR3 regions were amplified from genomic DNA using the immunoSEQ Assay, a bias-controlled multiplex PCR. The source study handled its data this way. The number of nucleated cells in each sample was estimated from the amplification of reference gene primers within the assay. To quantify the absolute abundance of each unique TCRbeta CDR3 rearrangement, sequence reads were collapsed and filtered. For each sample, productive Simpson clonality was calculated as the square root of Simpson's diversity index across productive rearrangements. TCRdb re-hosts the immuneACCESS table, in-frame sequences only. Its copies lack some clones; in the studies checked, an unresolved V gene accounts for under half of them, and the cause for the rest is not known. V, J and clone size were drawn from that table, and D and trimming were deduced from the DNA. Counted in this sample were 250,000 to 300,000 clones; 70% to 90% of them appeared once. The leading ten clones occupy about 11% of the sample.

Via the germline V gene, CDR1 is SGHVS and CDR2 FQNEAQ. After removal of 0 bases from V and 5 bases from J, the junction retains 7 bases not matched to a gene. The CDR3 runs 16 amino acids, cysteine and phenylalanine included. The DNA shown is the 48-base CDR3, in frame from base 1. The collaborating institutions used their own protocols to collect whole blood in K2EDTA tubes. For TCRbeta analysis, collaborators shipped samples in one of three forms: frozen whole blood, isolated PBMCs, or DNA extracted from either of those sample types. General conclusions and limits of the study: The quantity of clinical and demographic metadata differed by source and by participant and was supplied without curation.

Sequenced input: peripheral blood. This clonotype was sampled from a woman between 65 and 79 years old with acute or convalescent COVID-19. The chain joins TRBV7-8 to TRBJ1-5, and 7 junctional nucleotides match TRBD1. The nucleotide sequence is TGTGCCAGCAGCTTAGCGCCTAGGGGGCGCCATCAGCCCCAGCATTTT. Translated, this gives CASSLAPRGRHQPQHF. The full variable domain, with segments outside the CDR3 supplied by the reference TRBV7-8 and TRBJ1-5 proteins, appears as GAGVSQSPRYKVAKRGQDVALRCDPISGHVSLFWYQQALGQGPEFLTYFQNEAQLDKSGLPSDRFFAERPEGSVSTLKIQRTQQEDSAVYLCASSLAPRGRHQPQHFGDGTRLSIL.